This paragraph covers one T cell receptor beta chain sequence. This clonotype was counted a few times. Its antigen is not yet known. Base-call qualities are not available, and no considerably larger clone is one nucleotide away. This record belongs to a study of blood T cells in healthy people across ages (dated by TCRdb to about 2015). Concerning the study at large: In model experiments, roughly one uniquely barcoded TCR beta cDNA molecule per two T cells was captured by template switching. To avoid experimental bias, donors of different ages were distributed randomly across sequencing lanes. Using the same blood draw, the study looked at two additional independent replicas of 1 million unique cDNA reads for two donors, one aged 18 to 29 and the other aged 80 or older. To track age-related changes in TCR beta repertoire diversity, the study relied on deep sequencing normalized with unique cDNA molecular identifiers. The donors were split into four age groups: young (average 16 years), middle-aged (39), aged (more than 60) and long-lived (over 80). Study-level results and caveats: Observed TCR beta diversity correlated strongly with the percentage of naive T cells measured by flow cytometry. Estimates of total diversity from one million sequenced T cells were regarded as lower bounds and underestimates. The long-lived group showed more naive CD4+ T cells, fewer expanded clones and increased TCR diversity than the aged group, suggesting age selection. Observed TCR beta diversity per million T cells fell roughly linearly with age, and a significant reduction was already apparent by age around 39. The CMV infection status of donors was not known, potentially confounding age-related changes in expanded clonotypes. Bulk unsorted PBMC profiling prevented conclusive comparison of naive and antigen-experienced compartments.

Systemically healthy Caucasian individuals from Russia, around 38 in total and aged about 6 to 100 years, were included as donors. Each donor gave approximately 9.3 milliliters of peripheral blood, collected into EDTA-treated Vacutainer tubes. Ficoll-Paque density-gradient centrifugation was used to isolate PBMCs, with at least 6 million per sample. Total RNA was extracted from PBMCs with Trizol reagent, with at least 6 micrograms obtained per sample. For every donor, an aliquot of PBMCs went through flow cytometry to measure the percentages of naive CD45RAhigh/CD27high T cells. Receptor libraries were prepared by 5' RACE. The sequencing machine was an Illumina HiSeq 2500. A second PCR of roughly 7 to 11 cycles was performed with a sample-barcoded 5' primer and a J-beta primer mix. A unique molecular identifier was introduced onto each TCR beta cDNA molecule by a template-switch 5' adaptor carrying 12 random nucleotides. Each sample yielded at least 3 million CDR3-containing paired-end reads. All of the RNA was converted into first-strand cDNA using the Mint cDNA synthesis kit, with a TRBC-specific oligonucleotide serving as the primer. All cDNA was treated with uracil-DNA glycosylase and then went through a first 18-cycle PCR with the universal primers M1SS and BC2_uni_R. Processing in the source paper ran as follows. For normalization, 1 million high-quality reads were randomly selected from each sample, with every read carrying a distinct molecular identifier. Reads sharing molecular identifiers were discarded rather than binned into consensus sequences. MiTCR, set to a Q25 quality threshold and the strictest error-elimination algorithm, was used for CDR3 identification, clonotype clustering and error correction. Lower-bound total TCR beta diversity was estimated with a nonparametric unseen species model using Euler transformation. TCRdb trimmed public reads at Q25 via fastp, called clones via MiXCR and kept in-frame beta chains. CDR3 protein sequences are deduplicated, and each keeps its most common genes and DNA. TCRdb, not the authors, supplied the V and J calls. This sample lists about 1,400,000 distinct CDR3 sequences; around two fifths were detected once. Of the sample, around 8% is held by the ten largest clones.

The CDR1 and CDR2 encoded by the germline V gene are MNHEY and SVGAGI. V is pruned by 0 bases and J by 6 bases, leaving 3 bases of the junction without a gene match. The CDR3, cysteine through phenylalanine, is 15 amino acids long. Kept here is only the CDR3 DNA, which spans 45 bases and is read in frame from base 1. The specimen was blood. This sequence was found in a woman aged 18-30 years in good health. The chain couples TRBV6-5 to TRBJ2-3; 10 bases in between match TRBD2. The CDR3 reads CASSYSLAGADTQYF. The DNA sequence follows: TGTGCCAGCAGTTACTCGCTAGCGGGAGCGGATACGCAGTATTTT.